One and the same sample provided the 22 T cell receptor beta chains below, sequenced in a study of response to subunit inactivated influenza vaccine. TCRdb passed the RT-PCR reads through MiXCR, listing each CDR3 protein once. This table holds about 310,000 distinct CDR3 sequences, around 22% found once. The source was PBMCs from blood, collected about 20 months after vaccination. Source of these receptors: a man between 50 and 69 years old who received an inactivated influenza vaccine.

This chain uses TRBV10-3 with TRBJ1-2; 10 nucleotides match TRBD1. V shed 5 bases, J shed 4 bases, and the junction held 13 bases outside the gene matches. In germline, CDR1 is ENHRY, CDR2 SYGVKD. The CDR3 has 17 residues. Here the CDR3 reads CAISPSEGTGVTYGYTF. CDR3 coding DNA: TGTGCCATCAGTCCCTCCGAGGGGACAGGGGTTACCTATGGCTACACCTTC.

The chain joins TRBV6-2 or TRBV6-3 to TRBJ1-1, with a possible D match to TRBD1 (6 bases). From germline, CDR1 is MNHEY and CDR2 SVGEGT. The V end lost 9 bases, the J end lost 2 bases, and 19 bases lay between the germline ends. The CDR3 is made up of 15 amino acids. CDR3 sequence: CASRTQDRRNTEAFF. For the CDR3, the DNA is TGTGCCAGTAGAACTCAGGACAGACGAAACACTGAAGCTTTCTTT.

This clonotype was seen many times. V usage is TRBV5-4 and J usage is TRBJ1-6, with 8 bases matching TRBD1. CDR3 length: 14 residues. Germline-derived CDR1 and CDR2 are SGHNT and YYREEE (reference sequence). Trimming took 5 bases from V and 6 from J; bases not matched to a gene: 4. The CDR3 reads CASRGQAGNSPLHF. The CDR3 DNA follows: TGTGCCAGCAGGGGACAGGCCGGTAATTCACCCCTCCACTTT.

This clonotype was observed a few times. A much larger clone lies a single base off, so this may be a read error. The gene calls are TRBV4-1 and TRBJ1-6; no reliable D call. This CDR3 has 14 amino acids. Looked up from germline, CDR1 is MGHRA and CDR2 is YSYEKL. The V gene lost 2 bases and the J gene lost 11 bases, with 13 bases spanning the gap. CDR3 sequence: CASSQNIGLPPLHF. In DNA, the CDR3 is TGCGCCAGCAGCCAAAATATCGGGCTGCCACCCCTCCACTTT.

This clonotype was detected only a few times. V and J are TRBV11-2 and TRBJ2-7; perhaps TRBD2 as D (6 bases). The CDR3 is 16 residues long. Per the germline V gene, CDR1 is SGHAT and CDR2 is FQNNGV. V lost 5 bases and J 5 bases, leaving 22 bases between the germline ends. The CDR3 DNA follows: TGTGCCAGCAGCAAAGGGCGGGGAGATTGGTTCCACGAGCAGTACTTC. Protein sequence: CASSKGRGDWFHEQYF.

The J gene is TRBJ2-2, the V gene TRBV4-3; the D gene could be TRBD1 or TRBD2 (5 bases each). The CDR3 has 15 residues. Germline assignment: CDR1 LGHNA and CDR2 YSLEER. V shed 6 bases and J shed 6 bases, with 17 bases lying between them. In nucleotides, the CDR3 is TGCGCCAGCAGTACCGTAGGACGGGGCCCCGGGGAGCTGTTTTTT. It is translated as CASSTVGRGPGELFF.

The chain recombines TRBV19 with TRBJ2-1, with a tentative D call TRBD2 (6 bases). CDR1 LNHDA and CDR2 SQIVND come from the germline V gene (reference sequence). The CDR3 is 15 amino acids. V was clipped by 10 bases and J by 4 bases, with 20 bases between them. The CDR3 region has the DNA TGTGCCACAACTAGCACCCAATACGCGTACAATGAGCAGTTCTTC. Its translation is CATTSTQYAYNEQFF.

The genes are TRBV11-2 and TRBJ2-7, with 11 bases fitting TRBD2. Per the germline V gene, CDR1 is SGHAT and CDR2 is FQNNGV. The CDR3 runs to 15 residues. The J segment lost 6 bases and the V segment lost 5 bases, leaving 9 bases of the junction unmatched. CDR3 sequence (DNA): TGTGCCAGCAGCCAGATTAGCGGGAGGGTTATCGAGCAGTACTTC. Protein: CASSQISGRVIEQYF.

This clonotype was detected many times. One end of the junction is discordant with germline, which a read error may explain. The CDR3 bases are TGTGCCAGCAGTTTATCCGGGTACGAGCAGTACTTC. This translates into CASSLSGYEQYF. The chain links TRBV5-1 to TRBJ2-7; no definite D call. Germline V lookup: CDR1 SGHRS, CDR2 YFSETQ. The CDR3 spans 12 residues. The whole variable domain, filled in from reference TRBV5-1 and TRBJ2-7, reads KAGVTQTPRYLIKTRGQQVTLSCSPISGHRSVSWYQQTPGQGLQFLFEYFSETQRNKGNFPGRFSGRQFSNSRSEMNVSTLELGDSALYLCASSLSGYEQYFGPGTRLTVT.

This clonotype was seen more than once but under ten times. The rearrangement links TRBV18 to TRBJ2-4; the match to TRBD2 covers 7 bases. CDR1 KGHSH and CDR2 LQKENI come from the germline V gene. V was pared by 3 bases and J by 5 bases, with 7 bases of the junction left unmatched. The CDR3 has 15 amino acids. In DNA form, the CDR3 reads TGTGCCAGCTCACCCCTTGGGCTAGCGGAAAACATTCAGTACTTC. This gives the protein CASSPLGLAENIQYF.

The table lists this clonotype with a few counts. The CDR3 DNA reads TGCAGCGTTGAAGACAGCTCCTACGAGCAGTACTTC. This codes for CSVEDSSYEQYF. The chain couples TRBV29-1 to TRBJ2-7, with D uncertain. The CDR3 covers 12 residues. With 0 bases removed from V and 0 bases from J, the gap between germline ends came to 3 bases. Germline V gene lookup returns CDR1 SQVTM and CDR2 ANQGSEA.

This clonotype was recorded many times. The chain couples TRBV7-2 to TRBJ1-6; D gene unclear. The V end was cut by 6 bases, the J end by 7 bases, with 7 bases between. The CDR3 consists of 12 residues. The germline V gene has CDR1 SGHTA and CDR2 FQGNSA. In DNA, the CDR3 is TGTGCCAGCAGACCAGAAAATTCACCCCTCCACTTT. Amino acids: CASRPENSPLHF.

Concerning this clonotype itself: At one end the junction does not follow the germline gene, possibly because of a read error. This chain links TRBV27 with TRBJ2-7, with D maybe TRBD2 (6 bases). The CDR3 runs to 8 residues. In germline, CDR1 is MNHEY, CDR2 SMNVEV (reference sequence). The CDR3 coding sequence is TGTGCCAGAGCGGGCCAGAAGTTC. This encodes CARAGQKF.

The chain employs TRBV6-1 and TRBJ2-7, with 10 bases that match TRBD2. CDR1 is MNHNS and CDR2 is SASEGT in the germline V gene. V was pared by 5 bases and J by 7 bases, with 14 bases of the junction left unmatched. The CDR3 contains 16 residues. The CDR3 here is CASSTTSSGRTREQYF. The CDR3 DNA reads TGTGCCAGCAGTACGACCTCTAGCGGGAGAACGAGAGAGCAGTACTTC.

In this sample, this clonotype turned up many times. V is TRBV20-1 and J is TRBJ1-5; 7 positions match TRBD1. The germline CDR1 and CDR2 sequences are DFQATT and SNEGSKA (reference sequence). CDR3 length: 17 amino acids. V shed 0 bases, J shed 5 bases, and the junction held 13 bases outside the gene matches. CDR3 sequence: CSARDRTGSASDQPQHF. For the CDR3, the DNA is TGCAGTGCTAGAGATCGGACAGGTTCTGCCTCTGATCAGCCCCAGCATTTT.

The chain has TRBV20-1 and TRBJ1-5; D is undetermined. The CDR3 contains 11 residues. With 1 base removed from V and 11 bases from J, the gap between germline ends came to 9 bases. Germline loops: CDR1 DFQATT, CDR2 SNEGSKA (reference sequence). CDR3 in amino acids: CSARAGKAQHF. The DNA of the CDR3 is TGCAGTGCTAGAGCGGGGAAGGCCCAGCATTTT.

The DNA for the CDR3 is TGTGCCAGCAGCCATCCTCGGCGGTTCGGCCCCAGTACGCAGTATTTT. This gives the protein CASSHPRRFGPSTQYF. The chain uses TRBV7-9 and TRBJ2-3; D gene ambiguous. Trimming took 5 bases from V and 8 from J, leaving 23 bases between them. The CDR3 covers 16 residues. Germline CDR1 is SEHNR and CDR2 is FQNEAQ (reference sequence).

The chain couples TRBV29-1 to TRBJ2-5; perhaps TRBD1 as D (6 bases). The V end lost 5 bases, the J end lost 2 bases, and 12 bases lay between the germline ends. The CDR3 is 13 amino acids. CDR1 is SQVTM and CDR2 is ANQGSEA in the germline V gene. CDR3 loop: CSVWGHRQETQYF. The CDR3 nucleotides are TGCAGCGTTTGGGGACATAGGCAAGAGACCCAGTACTTC.

This clonotype was counted only a few times. The rearrangement joins TRBV5-1 to TRBJ1-5; maybe TRBD1 (5 bases). Trimming pared 4 bases from V and 4 bases from J, leaving 12 bases between. There are 14 residues in the CDR3. CDR1 and CDR2 from the germline V gene are SGHRS and YFSETQ. The CDR3 spells CASSPGTQNQPQHF. In DNA, the CDR3 is TGCGCCAGCAGCCCCGGGACCCAAAATCAGCCCCAGCATTTT. Together with reference TRBV5-1 and TRBJ1-5, the CDR3 gives the full variable domain: KAGVTQTPRYLIKTRGQQVTLSCSPISGHRSVSWYQQTPGQGLQFLFEYFSETQRNKGNFPGRFSGRQFSNSRSEMNVSTLELGDSALYLCASSPGTQNQPQHFGDGTRLSIL.

V is TRBV11-2 and J is TRBJ2-1; 10 positions match TRBD2. The J segment lost 5 bases and the V segment lost 6 bases, leaving 7 bases of the junction unmatched. Germline CDR1 is SGHAT and CDR2 is FQNNGV. The CDR3 has 15 residues. In DNA form, the CDR3 reads TGTGCCAGCAGGTTAACTAGCGGGGTGAACAATGAGCAGTTCTTC. Translation: CASRLTSGVNNEQFF.

This clonotype occurred a few times. The gene calls are TRBV24-1 and TRBJ2-2, with D hard to call. Trimming left V 2 bases short and J 9 bases short, with 3 bases between. CDR3 length: 11 residues. The germline CDR1 and CDR2 sequences are KGHDR and SFDVKD. The CDR3 is CATSDSWELFF. The CDR3 bases are TGTGCCACCAGTGATTCCTGGGAGCTGTTTTTT.

The J gene is TRBJ1-2, the V gene TRBV7-9; D gene uncertain. The ends were cut back, 2 bases at V and 4 bases at J, with 8 bases in the middle. This CDR3 is built from 13 residues. Germline assignment: CDR1 SEHNR and CDR2 FQNEAQ (reference sequence). CDR3 coding DNA: TGTGCCAGCAGCTTACAACAGTCCTATGGCTACACCTTC. It yields the protein CASSLQQSYGYTF.